The clone carrying this T cell receptor (beta chain) was seen just once. Its antigen remains unidentified. This specimen belongs to a study of OX40 agonist ivuxolimab in advanced cancers. Study overall: From about 23 to 85 years was the age range, with a mean of around 60 years, and around 80% were male.

Study outcomes and limitations: Antigen targets of the expanded peripheral T cells went undetermined. CD8+ T cells showed, on average, more clonal expansion than CD4+ cells. At 0.1 to 3.0 mg/kg and by week 6, clonal expansion occurred in CD4+ and CD8+ blood T cells.

The CDR3 covers 12 residues. The V gene's germline CDR1 is SGHNT and CDR2 YENEEA. The germline V and J ends were trimmed by 5 bases and 9 bases, with 11 bases remaining between them. Some clones are missing from TCRdb's copy, which holds only in-frame ones; the method was immunoSEQ multiplex PCR. This table has over 50,000 clones, roughly 86% appearing once. The chain couples TRBV11-3 to TRBJ2-1, with D unclear. This receptor was taken from an adult with an advanced solid tumor such as melanoma, head and neck, liver or kidney cancer. Material: CD4+ or CD8+ T cells sorted from blood, obtained in a trial of the OX40 agonist ivuxolimab. CDR3 in DNA: TGTGCCAGCAGCCAGAATATGGGTGAGCAGTTCTTC. Encoded protein: CASSQNMGEQFF.